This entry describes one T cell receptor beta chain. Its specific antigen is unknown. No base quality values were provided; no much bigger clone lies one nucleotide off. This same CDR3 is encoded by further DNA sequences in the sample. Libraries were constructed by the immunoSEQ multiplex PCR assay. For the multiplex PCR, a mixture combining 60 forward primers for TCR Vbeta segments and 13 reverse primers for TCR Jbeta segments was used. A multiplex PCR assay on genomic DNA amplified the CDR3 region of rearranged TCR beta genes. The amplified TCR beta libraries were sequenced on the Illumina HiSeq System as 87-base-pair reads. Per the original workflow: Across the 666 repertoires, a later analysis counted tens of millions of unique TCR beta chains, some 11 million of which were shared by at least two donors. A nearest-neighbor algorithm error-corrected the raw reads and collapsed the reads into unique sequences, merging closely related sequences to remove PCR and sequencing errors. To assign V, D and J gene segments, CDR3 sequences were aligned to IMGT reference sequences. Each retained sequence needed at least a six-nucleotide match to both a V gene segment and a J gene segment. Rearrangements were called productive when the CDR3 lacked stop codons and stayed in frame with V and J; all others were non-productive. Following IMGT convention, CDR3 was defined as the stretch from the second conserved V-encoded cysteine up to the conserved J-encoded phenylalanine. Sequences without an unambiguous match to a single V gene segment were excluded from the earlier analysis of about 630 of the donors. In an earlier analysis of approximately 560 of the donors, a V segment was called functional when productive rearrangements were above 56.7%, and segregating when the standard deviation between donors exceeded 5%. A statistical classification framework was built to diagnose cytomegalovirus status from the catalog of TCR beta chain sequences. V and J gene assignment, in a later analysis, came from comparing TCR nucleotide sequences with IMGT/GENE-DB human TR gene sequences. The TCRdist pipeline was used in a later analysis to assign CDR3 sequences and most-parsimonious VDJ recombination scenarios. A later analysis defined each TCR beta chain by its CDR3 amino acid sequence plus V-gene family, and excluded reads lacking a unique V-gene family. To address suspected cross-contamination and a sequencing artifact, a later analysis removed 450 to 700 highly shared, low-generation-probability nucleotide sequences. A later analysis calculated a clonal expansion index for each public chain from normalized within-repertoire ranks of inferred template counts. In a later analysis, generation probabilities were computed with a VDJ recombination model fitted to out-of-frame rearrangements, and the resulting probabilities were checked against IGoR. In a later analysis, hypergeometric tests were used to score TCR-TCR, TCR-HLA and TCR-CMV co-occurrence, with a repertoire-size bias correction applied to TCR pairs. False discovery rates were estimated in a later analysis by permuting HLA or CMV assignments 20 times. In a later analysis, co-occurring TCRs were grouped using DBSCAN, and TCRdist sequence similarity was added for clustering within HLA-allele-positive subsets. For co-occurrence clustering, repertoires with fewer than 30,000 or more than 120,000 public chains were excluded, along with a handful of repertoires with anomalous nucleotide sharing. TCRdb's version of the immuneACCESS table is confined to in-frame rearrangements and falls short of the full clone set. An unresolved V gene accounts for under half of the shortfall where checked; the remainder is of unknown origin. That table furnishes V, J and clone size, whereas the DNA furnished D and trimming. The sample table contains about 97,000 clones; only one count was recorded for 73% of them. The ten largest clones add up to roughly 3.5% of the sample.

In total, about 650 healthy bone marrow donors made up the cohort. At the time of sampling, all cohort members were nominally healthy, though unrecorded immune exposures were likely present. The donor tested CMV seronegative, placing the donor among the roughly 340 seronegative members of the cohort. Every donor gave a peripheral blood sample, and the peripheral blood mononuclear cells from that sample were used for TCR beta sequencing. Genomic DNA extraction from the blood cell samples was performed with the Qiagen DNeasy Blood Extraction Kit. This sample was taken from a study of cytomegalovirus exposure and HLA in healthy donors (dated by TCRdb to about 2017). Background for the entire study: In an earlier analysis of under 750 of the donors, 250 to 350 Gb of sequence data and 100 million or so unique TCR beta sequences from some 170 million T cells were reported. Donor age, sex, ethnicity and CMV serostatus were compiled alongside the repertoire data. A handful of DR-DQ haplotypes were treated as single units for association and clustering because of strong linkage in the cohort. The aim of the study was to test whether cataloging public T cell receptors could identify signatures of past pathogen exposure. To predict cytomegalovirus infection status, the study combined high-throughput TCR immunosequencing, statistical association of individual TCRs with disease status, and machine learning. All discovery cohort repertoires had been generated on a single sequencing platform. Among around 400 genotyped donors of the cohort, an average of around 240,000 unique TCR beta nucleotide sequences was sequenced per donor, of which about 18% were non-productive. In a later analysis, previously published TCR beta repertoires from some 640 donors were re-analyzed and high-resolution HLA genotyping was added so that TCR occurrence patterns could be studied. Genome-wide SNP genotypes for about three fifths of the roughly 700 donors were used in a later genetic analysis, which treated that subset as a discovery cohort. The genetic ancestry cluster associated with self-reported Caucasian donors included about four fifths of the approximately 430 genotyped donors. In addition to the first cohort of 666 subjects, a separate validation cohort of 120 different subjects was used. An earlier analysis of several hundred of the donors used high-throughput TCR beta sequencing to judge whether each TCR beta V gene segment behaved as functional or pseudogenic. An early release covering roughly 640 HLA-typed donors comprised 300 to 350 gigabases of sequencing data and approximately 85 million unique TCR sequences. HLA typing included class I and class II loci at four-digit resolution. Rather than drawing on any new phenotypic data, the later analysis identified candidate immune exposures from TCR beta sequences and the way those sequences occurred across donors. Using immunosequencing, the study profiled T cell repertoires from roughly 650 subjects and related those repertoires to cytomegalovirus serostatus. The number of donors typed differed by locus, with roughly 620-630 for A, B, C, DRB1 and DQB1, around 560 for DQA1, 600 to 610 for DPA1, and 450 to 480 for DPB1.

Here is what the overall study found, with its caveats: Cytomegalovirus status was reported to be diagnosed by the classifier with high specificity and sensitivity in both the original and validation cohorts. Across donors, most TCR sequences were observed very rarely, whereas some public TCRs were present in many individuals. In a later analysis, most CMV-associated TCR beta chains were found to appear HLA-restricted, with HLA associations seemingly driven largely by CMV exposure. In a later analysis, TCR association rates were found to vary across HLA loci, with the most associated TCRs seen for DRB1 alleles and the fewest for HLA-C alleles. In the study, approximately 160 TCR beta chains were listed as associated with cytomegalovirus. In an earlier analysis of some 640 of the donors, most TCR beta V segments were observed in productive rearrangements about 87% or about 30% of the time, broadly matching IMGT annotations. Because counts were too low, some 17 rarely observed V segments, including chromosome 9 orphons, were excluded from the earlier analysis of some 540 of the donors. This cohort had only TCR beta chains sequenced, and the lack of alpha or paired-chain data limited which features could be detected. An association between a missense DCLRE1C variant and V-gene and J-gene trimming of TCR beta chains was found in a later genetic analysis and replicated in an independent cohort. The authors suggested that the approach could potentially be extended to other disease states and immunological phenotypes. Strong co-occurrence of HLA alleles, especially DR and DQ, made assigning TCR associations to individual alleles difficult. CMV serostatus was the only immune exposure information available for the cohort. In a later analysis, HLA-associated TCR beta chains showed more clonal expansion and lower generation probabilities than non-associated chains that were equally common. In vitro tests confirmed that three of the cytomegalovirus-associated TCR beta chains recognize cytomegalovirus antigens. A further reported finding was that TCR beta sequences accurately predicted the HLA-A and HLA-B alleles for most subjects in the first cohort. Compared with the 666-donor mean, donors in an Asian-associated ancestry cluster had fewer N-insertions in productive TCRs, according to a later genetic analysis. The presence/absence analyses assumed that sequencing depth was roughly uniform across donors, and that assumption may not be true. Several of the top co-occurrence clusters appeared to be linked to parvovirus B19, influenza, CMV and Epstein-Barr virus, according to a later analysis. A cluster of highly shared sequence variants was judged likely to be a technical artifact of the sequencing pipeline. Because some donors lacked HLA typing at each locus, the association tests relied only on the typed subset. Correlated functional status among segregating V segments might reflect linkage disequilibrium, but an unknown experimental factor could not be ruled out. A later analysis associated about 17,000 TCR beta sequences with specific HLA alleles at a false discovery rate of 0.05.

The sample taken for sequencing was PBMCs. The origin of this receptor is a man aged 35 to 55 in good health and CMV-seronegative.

The base sequence is TGTGCCAGCAGACGACAGAGCTCCTACGAGCAGTACTTC. It encodes CASRRQSSYEQYF. The rearrangement joined TRBV28 to TRBJ2-7; the best D guess is TRBD1, with 5 bases matching. CDR1 and CDR2 are read off the germline V gene as MDHEN and SYDVKM. V sheds 6 bases and J sheds 0 bases, leaving 9 bases between their ends. The CDR3, from cysteine to phenylalanine, totals 13 residues. This entry keeps only the CDR3 DNA: 39 bases, framed from base 1.